This paragraph covers one TCR beta chain sequence. This sample stems from a study of shared clonotypes between healthy human individuals. Data came from immunoSEQ multiplex PCR; TCRdb stores just in-frame clones and leaves some out. Of around 700,000 clones in the sample, around 74% were seen once. Trimming shortened V by 5 bases and J by 0 bases, and 7 bases separated the two germline ends. The CDR3 totals 13 residues. Germline V gene data show CDR1 as MDHEN and CDR2 as SYDVKM. The sequenced sample was memory CD4+ T cells sorted from blood. Subset reported: CD45RA-negative fraction. This chain links TRBV28 with TRBJ1-2, with D possibly being TRBD1 (5 bases). The sequence derives from a woman aged 25-40 years in good health. CDR3 DNA: TGTGCCAGCAGTGGGACCTCTAACTATGGCTACACCTTC. This encodes CASSGTSNYGYTF.